Listed below are T cell receptor beta chains from one sample, sequenced in a study of blood T cell repertoires in COVID-19. The table came from immunoSEQ multiplex PCR; TCRdb's copy has only in-frame clones and leaves some out. Among about 78,000 clones, approximately 84% were seen once, and the ten largest hold around 5.3%. Sample: peripheral blood. These receptors all come from a man aged 55-75 years with active or convalescent COVID-19. The conserved cysteine and the conserved F or W are not part of the CDR3 here. Fields, in order: V gene, CDR3 protein.

TRBV10-3,AIRGSTEAF
TRBV2,ASTQRGGGRNEQF
TRBV9,ASSVVVGANTGELF
TRBV4-3,ASSRLQGEAF
TRBV21-1,ASSKQTTQGGYEQY
TRBV5-1,ASSLVARTTNNSPLH
TRBV19,ASSDVTPRGYGYT
TRBV12-3/TRBV12-4,ASSPQGATPLH
TRBV11-3,ASSTSGEQF
TRBV5-6,ASSLPGSYTGELF
TRBV19,ASSIAENQPQH
TRBV19,ASSIRGTGANVLT
TRBV4-3,ASSQGGGTGGRTQF
TRBV4-3,ASSLGQGPNYGYT
TRBV11-1,ASSLRQGRTEAF
TRBV7-3,ASSSGADTPNTEAF
TRBV6-2/TRBV6-3,ASSSGNTEAF
TRBV30,AWSGTVNQPQH
TRBV5-1,ASSLGGGRGNSPLH
TRBV19,ASSIDARGWAGAEKLF
TRBV7-2,ASSLGSFPYEQY
TRBV6-5,ASSLRQAYYGYT
TRBV3-1/TRBV3-2,ASSLGQGYEQY
TRBV6-5,ASSSPGQGGYNEQF
TRBV9,ASSERGLSTDTQY
TRBV4-3,ASSQALAGGGEQF
TRBV7-3,ASSSPSGEQY
TRBV6-5,ASSTQWSTDTQY
TRBV5-1,ASSPAGTPNTEAF
TRBV9,ASSTQGAGANVLT
TRBV7-8,ASSTDRGRVEQY
TRBV18,ASSPPSNYGYT
TRBV7-9,ASSLGTGDEKLF
TRBV19,ASSFRQTGELF
TRBV7-2,ASSLVEDSPLH
TRBV21-1,ASSWTGSGYT
TRBV27,ASRRGSGGVFTGELF
TRBV19,ASSPQGLGTEAF
TRBV6-1,ASSEGGLIYGYT
TRBV7-2,ASSAGLAGETQY
TRBV5-1,ASSLQTLGTANTEAF
TRBV7-2,ASSSRVTEAF
TRBV4-1,ASSQFRQLNTEAF
TRBV14,ASSQELMGAKLF
TRBV6-2/TRBV6-3,ASSYSPGRLASEQY
TRBV27,ASRPDRVPNYGYT
TRBV5-1,ASSTGTGGEKLF
TRBV7-2,ASSPGQTKGYT
TRBV6-2/TRBV6-3,ASSYPTGGEETQY
TRBV19,ASTVQGNQPQH
TRBV2,ASRTSGFQPQH
TRBV5-6,ASSNLLQGSYEQY
TRBV19,ASSRDRGLGTEAF
TRBV5-1,ASSQNGGFSGNTIY
TRBV14,ASSQPLRGPYADTQY
TRBV19,ASSPGREDQPQH
TRBV7-2,ANDDRESSGNTIY
TRBV19,ATSSRDANYGYT
TRBV19,ASRVEGGTDTQY